This entry lists 30 T cell receptor beta chains sequenced from one sample in a study of T cell responses to AZD1222 COVID-19 vaccine (dated by TCRdb to the early 2020s). The sample's time point label, in plain terms: about 28 days (+/-7) after the second vaccine dose. The receptor library was made with the immunoSEQ multiplex PCR assay. The table comes from immuneACCESS by way of TCRdb, which keeps in-frame sequences with V and J called. Part of the clones is missing from these tables; in studies checked, under half for an unresolved V gene and the rest for unknown reasons. The sample has approximately 81,000 clones on record, roughly four fifths of them singletons. Jointly, the top ten make up about 1.3% of the sample. The source was peripheral blood, collected 28 days after the second AZD1222 dose. The receptors stem from an adult who received the AZD1222 COVID-19 vaccine.

V usage is TRBV2 and J usage is TRBJ2-5; D is perhaps TRBD1 or TRBD2 (5 bases each). This CDR3 has 11 amino acids. The V end lost 8 bases, the J end lost 13 bases, and 17 bases lay between the germline ends. CDR1 and CDR2 from the germline V gene are SNHLY and FYNNEI. CDR3 region: CASALWDPPYF. The CDR3 DNA sequence: TGTGCCAGCGCCCTATGGGACCCACCGTACTTC.

V gene TRBV2 combines with J gene TRBJ2-3; D not certain. Germline V CDR1 and CDR2: SNHLY, FYNNEI. This CDR3 is built from 14 residues. The V end was cut by 2 bases, the J end by 0 bases, with 6 bases between. The CDR3 DNA is TGTGCCAGCAGTGAAAAAACTAGCACAGATACGCAGTATTTT. It translates to CASSEKTSTDTQYF.

This chain joins TRBV11-2 and TRBJ2-5; 9 positions agree with TRBD1. V was pared by 4 bases and J by 3 bases, with 0 bases of the junction left unmatched. The CDR3 is 13 residues long. CDR1 and CDR2 (germline): SGHAT, FQNNGV. CDR3 in amino acids: CASSWTGEETQYF. The DNA of the CDR3 is TGTGCCAGCAGCTGGACAGGGGAAGAGACCCAGTACTTC.

The chain carries TRBV6-1 and TRBJ1-3; D remains ambiguous. This CDR3 is built from 15 residues. V shed 3 bases and J shed 0 bases, with 9 bases lying between them. Looked up from germline, CDR1 is MNHNS and CDR2 is SASEGT. The DNA for the CDR3 is TGTGCCAGCAGTGAGGGCCGGCACTCTGGAAACACCATATATTTT. Translation: CASSEGRHSGNTIYF.

This chain uses TRBV24-1 with TRBJ1-3; 8 positions agree with TRBD1. CDR3 length: 15 amino acids. J gave up 4 bases and V 4 bases, and 5 bases lay outside the gene matches. Germline V lookup: CDR1 KGHDR, CDR2 SFDVKD. The CDR3 here is CATSDPGQEGNTIYF. The CDR3, as DNA: TGTGCCACCAGTGACCCGGGACAGGAGGGAAACACCATATATTTT.

This chain links TRBV7-2 with TRBJ2-7; weak D call: TRBD1 (6 bases). This CDR3 has 14 amino acids. Germline lookup yields CDR1 SGHTA and CDR2 FQGNSA. Deletions cut 5 bases from V and 4 bases from J, with 15 bases between. DNA for the CDR3: TGTGCCAGCAGCATCCGGACAGTCCGATACGAGCAGTACTTC. Its translation: CASSIRTVRYEQYF.

V and J are TRBV28 and TRBJ2-1, with 12 bases that match TRBD1. This CDR3 is built from 18 residues. The trim removed 2 bases at V and 4 bases at J, leaving 9 bases unmatched. Germline V CDR1 and CDR2: MDHEN, SYDVKM. The CDR3 sequence is CASSLGTGGWRGYNEQFF. The CDR3 DNA reads TGTGCCAGCAGTTTAGGGACAGGGGGCTGGCGTGGTTACAATGAGCAGTTCTTC.

This clone was recorded once. The rearrangement joins TRBV4-3 to TRBJ2-5; D uncertain. Trimming left V 1 base short and J 1 base short, with 7 bases between. Germline values: CDR1 LGHNA, CDR2 YSLEER. The CDR3 length is 14 residues. The CDR3 DNA follows: TGCGCCAGCAGCCAAGCCATCATCCAAGAGACCCAGTACTTC. The encoded protein is CASSQAIIQETQYF.

The gene calls are TRBV7-2 and TRBJ1-4; D is possibly TRBD1 (6 bases). Trimming removed 5 bases from V and 2 bases from J, with 9 bases in between. CDR1 and CDR2 (germline): SGHTA, FQGNSA. The CDR3 contains 14 residues. CDR3 loop: CASSRTATNEKLFF. The CDR3 coding sequence is TGTGCCAGCAGCCGGACAGCGACTAATGAAAAACTGTTTTTT. Full variable domain (outside the CDR3, taken from reference TRBV7-2 and TRBJ1-4): GAGVSQSPSNKVTEKGKDVELRCDPISGHTALYWYRQSLGQGLEFLIYFQGNSAPDKSGLPSDRFSAERTGGSVSTLTIQRTQQEDSAVYLCASSRTATNEKLFFGSGTQLSVL.

The chain carries TRBV11-3 and TRBJ2-2; TRBD1 might be the D (6 bases). CDR1 is SGHNT and CDR2 is YENEEA in the germline V gene. The CDR3 is 15 residues long. Trimming cost V 5 bases and J 1 base, with 11 bases left between them. In nucleotides, the CDR3 is TGTGCCAGCAGCCCCCAGACAGGGAACACCGGGGAGCTGTTTTTT. This codes for CASSPQTGNTGELFF.

J is TRBJ2-7 and V is TRBV28; 11 bases match TRBD1. Trimming cost V 8 bases and J 5 bases; bases outside gene matches: 5. CDR1 is MDHEN, CDR2 SYDVKM, per germline. CDR3 length: 13 residues. CDR3 residues: CASRDRGSNEQYF. The CDR3 DNA reads TGTGCCAGCCGGGACAGGGGGTCTAACGAGCAGTACTTC.

The chain links TRBV6-5 to TRBJ1-2; possible D gene TRBD1, 6 bases. V lost 0 bases, J lost 6 bases, and 11 bases lay in between. The CDR3 runs 14 residues. Germline CDR1 reads MNHEY; CDR2 reads SVGAGI. In DNA, the CDR3 is TGTGCCAGCAGTTACTCTCACAGGGCGGATGGCTACACCTTC. Its translation is CASSYSHRADGYTF.

This clone has more than one count but fewer than ten. J is TRBJ1-2 and V is TRBV6-2 or TRBV6-3, with D uncertain. V lost 2 bases and J 4 bases, leaving 8 bases between the germline ends. Germline CDR1 and CDR2: MNHEY and SVGEGT. The CDR3 contains 13 residues. CDR3 loop: CASSYTDFYGYTF. The CDR3 bases are TGTGCCAGCAGTTACACAGATTTCTATGGCTACACCTTC.

The gene calls are TRBV7-2 and TRBJ2-2; TRBD2 might be the D (6 bases). V was clipped by 5 bases and J by 2 bases, with 15 bases between them. The CDR3 runs to 16 residues. Germline CDR1 reads SGHTA; CDR2 reads FQGNSA. In nucleotides, the CDR3 is TGTGCCAGCAGCCTACGCGGAGGGCGTAACACCGGGGAGCTGTTTTTT. As protein: CASSLRGGRNTGELFF. Combining the CDR3 with reference TRBV7-2 and TRBJ2-2 gives the whole variable domain GAGVSQSPSNKVTEKGKDVELRCDPISGHTALYWYRQSLGQGLEFLIYFQGNSAPDKSGLPSDRFSAERTGGSVSTLTIQRTQQEDSAVYLCASSLRGGRNTGELFFGEGSRLTVL.

The rearrangement joins TRBV6-1 to TRBJ2-3, with 10 positions matching TRBD2. Germline V CDR1 and CDR2: MNHNS, SASEGT. This CDR3 is 19 amino acids long. After removal of 2 bases from V and 3 bases from J, the junction contained 14 bases not matched to a gene. The CDR3 region is CASSERAGGPWGGTDTQYF. CDR3 in DNA: TGTGCCAGCAGTGAAAGAGCGGGAGGGCCGTGGGGCGGGACAGATACGCAGTATTTT.

The V gene is TRBV6-2 or TRBV6-3, the J gene TRBJ1-6; no definite D call. V lost 4 bases and J 10 bases, leaving 17 bases between the germline ends. The CDR3 is made up of 15 amino acids. Germline CDR1 reads MNHEY; CDR2 reads SVGEGT. CDR3 DNA: TGTGCCAGCAGTTTGATCCCATTTACGGGGTCACCCCTCCACTTT. Translation gives CASSLIPFTGSPLHF.

The chain is built from TRBV4-3 and TRBJ2-1; the D is unclear. The CDR3 consists of 14 residues. In germline, CDR1 is LGHNA, CDR2 YSLEER. V was clipped by 2 bases and J by 8 bases, with 13 bases between them. The CDR3: CASSQLGRNDEQFF. CDR3 coding DNA: TGCGCCAGCAGCCAATTGGGCAGGAACGATGAGCAGTTCTTC.

A single count supports this clone. The genes are TRBV7-3 and TRBJ1-5; D not certain. The CDR3 length is 16 residues. V lost 7 bases and J lost 3, with 19 bases in between. Germline assignment: CDR1 SGHTA and CDR2 FQGTGA. The CDR3 DNA reads TGTGCCAGCATCCAGGTGGTGGAATGTAACAATCAGCCCCAGCATTTT. Translated, it gives CASIQVVECNNQPQHF.

This chain uses TRBV3-1 (or the pseudogene TRBV3-2) with TRBJ1-1; D is unresolved. Germline loops: CDR1 LGHDT, CDR2 YNNKEL (reference sequence). The CDR3 spans 14 residues. Trimming pared 1 base from V and 2 bases from J, leaving 8 bases between. The CDR3 loop is CASSQGLENTEAFF. In DNA, the CDR3 is TGTGCCAGCAGCCAAGGTTTGGAAAACACTGAAGCTTTCTTT.

J is TRBJ2-7 and V is TRBV30; D is undetermined. V was clipped by 0 bases and J by 3 bases, with 9 bases between them. The CDR3 length is 13 residues. Germline V gene lookup returns CDR1 GTSNPN and CDR2 SVGIG (reference sequence). CDR3 in DNA: TGTGCCTGGAGTGTATTGACGGGCTACGAGCAGTACTTC. Protein sequence: CAWSVLTGYEQYF.

V and J are TRBV7-2 and TRBJ1-6; 7 nucleotides line up with TRBD1. The germline gives CDR1 SGHTA, CDR2 FQGNSA. This CDR3 has 18 residues. J gave up 4 bases and V 4 bases, and 13 bases lay outside the gene matches. CDR3 bases: TGTGCCAGCAGCTCCCAAGGACAGGCTCCCACATATAATTCACCCCTCCACTTT. It is translated as CASSSQGQAPTYNSPLHF.

The chain is built from TRBV7-9 and TRBJ2-7; D is uncertain. Germline lookup yields CDR1 SEHNR and CDR2 FQNEAQ (reference sequence). The ends were cut back, 4 bases at V and 4 bases at J, with 5 bases in the middle. The length of the CDR3 is 11 residues. CDR3 loop: CASSSKYEQYF. CDR3 sequence (DNA): TGTGCCAGCAGCTCCAAATACGAGCAGTACTTC.

J is TRBJ1-6 and V is TRBV28; D might be TRBD1 (6 bases). The CDR3 spans 13 residues. V shed 6 bases and J shed 10 bases, with 13 bases lying between them. The V gene's germline CDR1 is MDHEN and CDR2 SYDVKM. Here the CDR3 DNA reads TGTGCCAGCAGATCAGGGGTGCGGTCACCCCTCCACTTT. Translated: CASRSGVRSPLHF.

This clone was found once. This sequence joins TRBV6-2 or TRBV6-3 and TRBJ2-2; D call uncertain. The CDR3 totals 15 residues. Germline assignment: CDR1 MNHEY and CDR2 SVGEGT. V was clipped by 3 bases and J by 2 bases, with 10 bases between them. CDR3 nucleotide sequence: TGTGCCAGCAGTTATTTGCAGGTTAACACCGGGGAGCTGTTTTTT. Protein: CASSYLQVNTGELFF.

The genes are TRBV18 and TRBJ2-3; perhaps TRBD2 as D (5 bases). The CDR3 is 14 amino acids. Trimming shortened V by 6 bases and J by 0 bases, and 10 bases separated the two germline ends. Germline V lookup: CDR1 KGHSH, CDR2 LQKENI. The DNA for the CDR3 is TGTGCCAGCTCTCTCGGGGTGAGCACAGATACGCAGTATTTT. This translates into CASSLGVSTDTQYF.

The chain carries TRBV12-3 or TRBV12-4 and TRBJ2-7, with D unresolved. V was pared by 4 bases and J by 2 bases, with 6 bases between. This CDR3 is built from 12 residues. CDR3 sequence reads: CASSSSPYEQYF. CDR3 DNA sequence: TGTGCCAGCAGTTCATCCCCCTACGAGCAGTACTTC.

This clone has a single count. V gene TRBV3-1 (or the pseudogene TRBV3-2) combines with J gene TRBJ2-7; 7 nucleotides agree with TRBD1. This CDR3 contains 14 residues. Germline V CDR1 and CDR2: LGHDT, YNNKEL (reference sequence). The V gene end was trimmed by 4 bases and the J gene end by 0 bases; junction bases not matched to a gene: 3. The CDR3, as DNA: TGTGCCAGCAGCCGGGACAGCCGCTCCTACGAGCAGTACTTC. Protein: CASSRDSRSYEQYF.

The gene calls are TRBV7-9 and TRBJ2-5; D is ambiguous. Germline CDR1 and CDR2: SEHNR and FQNEAQ (reference sequence). The CDR3 covers 15 residues. Trimming shortened V by 3 bases and J by 2 bases, and 13 bases separated the two germline ends. This CDR3 reads CASSLRQPIQETQYF. CDR3 nucleotide sequence: TGTGCCAGCAGCTTGAGGCAGCCTATTCAAGAGACCCAGTACTTC.

As for this clone: Compared with germline, one end of the junction differs, possibly owing to a read error. This chain joins TRBV7-7 and TRBJ1-5, with D tentatively TRBD1 (5 bases). The CDR3 length is 15 residues. Germline CDR1 SSHAT, CDR2 FNYEAQ (reference sequence). The CDR3 bases are TGTGCTAGCAGCTTTCAGGGATATAGCAATCAGCCCCAGCATTTT. This codes for CASSFQGYSNQPQHF.

This chain uses TRBV28 with TRBJ1-5; 7 nucleotides match TRBD1. CDR3 length: 13 amino acids. V dropped 6 bases and J dropped 4; count of bases not matched to a gene: 3. CDR1 and CDR2 from the germline V gene are MDHEN and SYDVKM. In nucleotides, the CDR3 is TGTGCCAGCAGATTGGGACAGAATCAGCCCCAGCATTTT. Its translation: CASRLGQNQPQHF. The complete variable domain, with remaining parts taken from reference TRBV28 and TRBJ1-5, reads DVKVTQSSRYLVKRTGEKVFLECVQDMDHENMFWYRQDPGLGLRLIYFSYDVKMKEKGDIPEGYSVSREKKERFSLILESASTNQTSMYLCASRLGQNQPQHFGDGTRLSIL.